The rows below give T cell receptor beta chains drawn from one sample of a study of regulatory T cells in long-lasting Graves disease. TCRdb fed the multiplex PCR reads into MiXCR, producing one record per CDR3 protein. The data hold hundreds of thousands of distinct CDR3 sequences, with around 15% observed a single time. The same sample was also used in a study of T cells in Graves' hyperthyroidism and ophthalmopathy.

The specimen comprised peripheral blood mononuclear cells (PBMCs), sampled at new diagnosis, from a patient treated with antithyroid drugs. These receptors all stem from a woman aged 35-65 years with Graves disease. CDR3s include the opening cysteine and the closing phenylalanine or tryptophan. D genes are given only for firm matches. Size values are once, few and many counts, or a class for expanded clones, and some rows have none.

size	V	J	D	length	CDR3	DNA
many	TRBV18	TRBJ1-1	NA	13	CASSSKTNTEAFF	TGTGCCAGCTCGTCGAAGACGAACACTGAAGCTTTCTTT
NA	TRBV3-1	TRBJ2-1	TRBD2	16	CASSQGTSGGFNEQFF	TGTGCCAGCAGCCAGGGGACTAGCGGGGGGTTTAATGAGCAGTTCTTC
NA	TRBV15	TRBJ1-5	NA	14	CATSRSRGENPQHF	TGTGCCACCAGCAGAAGCCGGGGCGAAAACCCCCAGCATTTT
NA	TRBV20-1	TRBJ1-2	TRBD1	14	CSATPTGEGYGYTF	TGCAGTGCTACGCCGACAGGGGAGGGCTATGGCTACACCTTC
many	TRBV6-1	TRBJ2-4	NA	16	CASRERDGLAKNIQYF	TGTGCCAGCAGGGAGAGGGACGGACTAGCCAAAAACATTCAGTACTTC
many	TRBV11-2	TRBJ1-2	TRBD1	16	CASSLVWGQNNYGYTF	TGTGCCAGCAGCTTAGTTTGGGGACAGAATAACTATGGCTACACCTTC
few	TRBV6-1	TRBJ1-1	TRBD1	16	CASSPLPGQGLTEAFF	TGTGCCAGCAGCCCCCTGCCGGGACAGGGTTTGACTGAAGCTTTCTTT
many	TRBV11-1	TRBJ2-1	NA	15	CASSLAKGYGNEQFF	TGTGCCAGCAGCTTAGCCAAAGGGTATGGTAATGAGCAGTTCTTC
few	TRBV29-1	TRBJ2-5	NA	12	CSVEFGVETQYF	TGCAGCGTTGAATTTGGGGTGGAGACCCAGTACTTC
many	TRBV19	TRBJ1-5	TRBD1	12	CASRGQDQPQHF	TGTGCCAGCAGGGGGCAAGATCAGCCCCAGCATTTT
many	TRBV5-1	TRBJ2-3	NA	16	CASSLGTLSSTDTQYF	TGCGCCAGCAGCTTGGGGACTTTATCTAGCACAGATACGCAGTATTTT
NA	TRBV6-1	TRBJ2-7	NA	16	CASKRDWQTSTYEQYF	TGTGCCAGCAAGAGAGACTGGCAAACTTCGACCTACGAGCAGTACTTC
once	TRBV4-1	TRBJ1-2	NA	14	CASSQPGHRTGYTF	TGCGCCAGCAGCCAGCCCGGACACCGCACGGGCTACACCTTC
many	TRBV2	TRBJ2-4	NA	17	CASSEAWGARAKNIQYF	TGTGCCAGCAGTGAAGCTTGGGGAGCGCGGGCCAAAAACATTCAGTACTTC
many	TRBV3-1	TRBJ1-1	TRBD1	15	CASSQAGTVYTEAFF	TGTGCCAGCAGCCAAGCTGGGACAGTATACACTGAAGCTTTCTTT
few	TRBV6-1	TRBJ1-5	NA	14	CASSRTVGDQPQHF	TGTGCCAGCAGCCGCACTGTGGGGGATCAGCCCCAGCATTTT
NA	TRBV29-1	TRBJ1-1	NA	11	CSVHRTAEAFF	TGCAGCGTCCACAGGACGGCAGAAGCTTTCTTT
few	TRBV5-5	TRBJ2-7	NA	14	CASSLHRDSNGQYF	TGTGCCAGCAGCTTGCACAGGGATAGTAACGGGCAGTACTTC
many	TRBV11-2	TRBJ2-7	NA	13	CASRPGHYYEQYF	TGTGCCAGCAGACCGGGACACTACTACGAGCAGTACTTC
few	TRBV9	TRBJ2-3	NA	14	CASSPLRGGDTQYF	TGTGCCAGCAGCCCTTTAAGGGGTGGAGATACGCAGTATTTT
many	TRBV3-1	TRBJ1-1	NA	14	CASSQVLRATEAFF	TGTGCCAGCAGCCAAGTCCTGAGAGCCACTGAAGCTTTCTTT
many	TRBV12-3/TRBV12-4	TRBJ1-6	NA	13	CASSLSHESPLHF	TGTGCCAGCAGCTTAAGTCATGAATCACCCCTCCACTTT